These T cell receptor beta chains were read from a single sample in a study of T-cell memory formation after mild COVID-19. Each CDR3 protein is one row after TCRdb ran MiXCR on the 5' RACE reads. This table has just over 350,000 distinct CDR3 sequences, over 13% appearing once. Sample: PBMCs or a T cell subset sorted from them (not recorded which). The receptors were gathered from a man in his late teens or twenties who had mild COVID-19 (a few samples of this study predate the infection). Cell type and time point are not known. Each CDR3 is given with its conserved first and last residue.

v_call	cdr3_length	j_call	cdr3_aa
TRBV4-2	15	TRBJ1-4	CASSQDSSGWEKLFF
TRBV4-1	17	TRBJ2-3	CASSQEVVLAGVDTQYF
TRBV14	16	TRBJ2-7	CASSQVHRGYYNEQYF
TRBV12-3/TRBV12-4	17	TRBJ2-5	CASKGGASPLNEKTQYF
TRBV7-2	16	TRBJ2-3	CASSLRRGQSTDTQYF
TRBV5-4	15	TRBJ1-6	CASTHSRSPNSPLHF
TRBV7-2	16	TRBJ2-5	CASSLGPADQQETQYF
TRBV18	16	TRBJ1-6	CASSPPPATRGTPLHF
TRBV7-2	16	TRBJ1-2	CASSLEGQGRYYGYTF
TRBV12-3/TRBV12-4	15	TRBJ1-5	CASSTSDHLGGSQHF
TRBV7-9	15	TRBJ2-3	CASSLTGGYTDTQYF
TRBV29-1	14	TRBJ1-1	CSVDGGRRMSEAFF
TRBV7-9	14	TRBJ1-2	CASSLGQISYGYTF
TRBV7-9	16	TRBJ1-6	CASSLVAGTYNSPLHF
TRBV7-2	12	TRBJ2-1	CASSFWNNEQFF
TRBV10-3	13	TRBJ2-3	CAISEGGLDTQYF
TRBV4-3	18	TRBJ2-4	CASSQASSLAGGGNIQYF
TRBV27	14	TRBJ2-3	CASSFGVGADTQYF
TRBV7-6	15	TRBJ1-1	CASSRGGEGNTEAFF
TRBV11-2	16	TRBJ2-3	CASSSLRVGGGDTQYF
TRBV6-2/TRBV6-3	14	TRBJ2-5	CASSTWTILETQYF
TRBV29-1	15	TRBJ2-4	CSVALMGWSGNIQYF
TRBV29-1	13	TRBJ1-6	CSVGEGANSPLHF
TRBV15	16	TRBJ1-5	CATSRASAYSNQPQHF
TRBV5-1	12	TRBJ1-1	CASSFTGPEAFF
TRBV11-2	15	TRBJ2-4	CASSSLAGGTNIQYF
TRBV12-3/TRBV12-4	15	TRBJ2-1	CASFGAGSSYNEQFF
TRBV19	16	TRBJ2-5	CASSIEGTYPQETQYF
TRBV20-1	13	TRBJ2-7	CSPRDRVTYEQYF
TRBV30	11	TRBJ2-7	CAWSSGHEQYF
TRBV20-1	12	TRBJ2-2	CSARTSGGRLFF
TRBV7-2	14	TRBJ2-3	CASRFAGAGDTQYF
TRBV28	12	TRBJ2-7	CATSGHRYEQYF
TRBV4-1	16	TRBJ1-2	CASSQPRHGTNYGYTF
TRBV27	14	TRBJ1-6	CASSFTPPGTPLHF
TRBV7-9	15	TRBJ1-5	CASSTGPGSNQPQHF
TRBV19	18	TRBJ1-4	CASSIGPQRSGTNEKLFF
TRBV12-3/TRBV12-4	14	TRBJ2-7	CASRASGTWQEQYF
TRBV28	15	TRBJ2-3	CASRRGSGGTDTQYF
TRBV2	14	TRBJ2-1	CASSELGGPDEQFF
TRBV3-1	16	TRBJ2-2	CASRLGKGSNTGELFF
TRBV3-1	12	TRBJ2-3	CASSSVGGAQYF
TRBV7-3	13	TRBJ2-5	CASSLGKQETQYF
TRBV20-1	17	TRBJ2-2	CSASLPLTAQGAGELFF
TRBV20-1	15	TRBJ2-3	CSAYPPGQGTDTQYF
TRBV9	14	TRBJ1-1	CASSGFSKGSEAFF
TRBV20-1	14	TRBJ2-5	CSAERGAGGETQYF
TRBV20-1	13	TRBJ1-5	CSARGTVNQPQHF
TRBV18	14	TRBJ2-5	CASSPVRVEETQYF
TRBV10-3	14	TRBJ2-7	CAISDRGMSYEQYF
TRBV12-3/TRBV12-4	14	TRBJ2-2	CASRNSGGSGELFF
TRBV5-1	15	TRBJ2-7	CASSPFPQGDYEQYF
TRBV10-2	14	TRBJ1-3	CASSQQSSGNTIYF
TRBV5-1	14	TRBJ2-5	CASSLQGARETQYF
TRBV5-6	16	TRBJ1-6	CASSPKPPQGLAPLHF
TRBV6-5	14	TRBJ2-2	CASTPAGEYGELFF
TRBV12-3/TRBV12-4	11	TRBJ1-1	CASSPRRGAFF
TRBV28	12	TRBJ1-3	CASSLTHRVIYF
TRBV5-6	16	TRBJ2-1	CASSLTALHHYNEQFF